This TCR beta chain was documented in a study of CD8 T cells in ankylosing spondylitis. TCRdb fed the 5' RACE reads into MiXCR, producing one record per CDR3 protein. The data contain 200,000 to 250,000 distinct CDR3 sequences, roughly 10% of them seen just once; the ten biggest clones take up 21%. This CDR3 is 17 amino acids long. Trimming stripped 4 bases from V and 0 bases from J, with 16 bases between. Per germline, CDR1 DFQATT and CDR2 SNEGSKA (reference sequence). Sequencing was performed on blood, either unsorted or a sorted T cell fraction (not recorded which). This rearrangement joins TRBV20-1 to TRBJ1-6; D is uncertain. This TCR was sampled from a male donor with ankylosing spondylitis or in good health (not recorded which). The CDR3 is CSAKDGSESSYNSPLHF. The CDR3 nucleotides read TGCAGTGCTAAGGATGGGTCGGAGAGCTCCTATAATTCACCCCTCCACTTT.